Listed below are T cell receptor beta chains from one sample, sequenced in a study of T cell responses to AZD1222 COVID-19 vaccine. The data were produced by immunoSEQ multiplex PCR, yet TCRdb's version contains in-frame clones alone and is incomplete. The sample holds more than 95,000 clones, around 89% seen once. The specimen comprised peripheral blood, sampled 28 days after the second AZD1222 dose. These receptors were collected from an adult who received the AZD1222 COVID-19 vaccine. Both conserved end residues are part of each CDR3. D genes are given only for firm matches. The size entry is marked missing in some rows and otherwise reads once, few, many or a size class.

few	TRBJ2-1	-	TRBV7-3	15	TGTGCCAGCAGCTTAAACCTAGCCTCACAGGGTAAGCAGTTCTTC	CASSLNLASQGKQFF
-	TRBJ1-6	TRBD1	TRBV14	14	TGTGCCAGCAGCCGGGACAGGGGAAATTCACCCCTCCACTTT	CASSRDRGNSPLHF
-	TRBJ1-6	TRBD1	TRBV19	15	TGTGCCAGTAGTACCCCCGGACAGGGGTATTCACCCCTCCACTTT	CASSTPGQGYSPLHF
-	TRBJ1-4	-	TRBV9	16	TGTGCCAGCAGAGATATAAGACGGACAACTAATGAAAAACTGTTTTTT	CASRDIRRTTNEKLFF
-	TRBJ1-1	TRBD1	TRBV28	15	TGTGCCAGCAGTTTAAGGGAGGACAGGGCCACTGAAGCTTTCTTT	CASSLREDRATEAFF
-	TRBJ2-2	-	TRBV11-3	14	TGTGCCAGCAGCTTAACATCGAACACCGGGGAGCTGTTTTTT	CASSLTSNTGELFF
-	TRBJ2-7	TRBD1	TRBV6-2/TRBV6-3	13	TGTGCCAGCAGTCGGCTCGGACAGGGCGAGCAGTACTTC	CASSRLGQGEQYF
-	TRBJ1-1	-	TRBV4-3	16	TGCGCCAGCAGCCAAGAAGAGGGGAGAGGGGACACTGAAGCTTTCTTT	CASSQEEGRGDTEAFF
once	TRBJ2-2	TRBD1	TRBV18	15	TGTGCCAGCTCACCGAGGACAGGGGAAGCCGGGGAGCTGTTTTTT	CASSPRTGEAGELFF
-	TRBJ2-4	TRBD1	TRBV11-1	15	TGTGCCAGCAGCTCCCGACAGGGGGCCAAAAACATTCAGTACTTC	CASSSRQGAKNIQYF
-	TRBJ1-6	-	TRBV6-2/TRBV6-3	15	TGTGCCAGCAGTTACTCAGGCGGGACTAATTCACCCCTCCACTTT	CASSYSGGTNSPLHF
-	TRBJ2-1	TRBD1	TRBV6-2/TRBV6-3	17	TGTGCCAGCAGTTACTCGATAAGAAGGACAGGATCCAATGAGCAGTTCTTC	CASSYSIRRTGSNEQFF
once	TRBJ2-5	TRBD2	TRBV6-2/TRBV6-3	16	TGTGCCAGCAGTTACTCGATAGCGGGAGAGAGGGAGACCCAGTACTTC	CASSYSIAGERETQYF
-	TRBJ1-1	-	TRBV30	13	TGTGCCTGGAAGACAGATATGAACACTGAAGCTTTCTTT	CAWKTDMNTEAFF
-	TRBJ1-6	-	TRBV7-9	13	TGTGCCAGCAGCATACGGGGGGCTGACGCCCTCCACTTT	CASSIRGADALHF
-	TRBJ2-7	TRBD2	TRBV19	15	TGTGCCAGTAGTACAGGGACTAGCGGGAGGAACGAGCAGTACTTC	CASSTGTSGRNEQYF
-	TRBJ1-2	-	TRBV4-3	14	TGCGCCAGCAGCCACCCTGGACTGGGCTATGGCTACACCTTC	CASSHPGLGYGYTF
-	TRBJ2-1	-	TRBV27	15	TGTGCCAGCAGGGGACTGGGGGCCGACTACAATGAGCAGTTCTTC	CASRGLGADYNEQFF
-	TRBJ2-1	-	TRBV6-2/TRBV6-3	15	TGTGCCAGCAGTTACATGTCAGGGAAGGTCAATGAGCAGTTCTTC	CASSYMSGKVNEQFF
-	TRBJ1-5	TRBD1	TRBV7-9	15	TGTGCCAGCAGTTCTGGACAGGGAACATCCCAGCCCCAGCATTTT	CASSSGQGTSQPQHF
-	TRBJ2-6	-	TRBV15	21	TGTGCCACCAGCCGCATCCGGTCGGGAGATAGGGACCCCTCTGGGGCCAACGTCCTGACTTTC	CATSRIRSGDRDPSGANVLTF
-	TRBJ2-7	-	TRBV6-2/TRBV6-3	13	TGTGCCAGCAGTTCTACCCGGGCCTCTGAGCAGTACTTC	CASSSTRASEQYF
-	TRBJ1-6	-	TRBV9	15	TGTGCCAGCAGCCTGTCCGGGGCCGTTAATTCACCCCTCCACTTT	CASSLSGAVNSPLHF
-	TRBJ1-5	-	TRBV4-3	18	TGCGCCAGCAGCCAAGCCCCGGGGACCGAGGGTGGCAATCAGCCCCAGCATTTT	CASSQAPGTEGGNQPQHF
-	TRBJ2-3	-	TRBV4-1	13	TGCGCCAGCAGCCAGGCCGGGGTGGATACGCAGTATTTT	CASSQAGVDTQYF